The 31 T cell receptor beta chains given below trace back to one sample, sequenced in a study of blood T cell repertoires in COVID-19. Sequencing was performed with immunoSEQ multiplex PCR; in TCRdb, only in-frame clones are kept and a portion is missing. Of fewer than 250,000 clones in the sample, roughly 87% were seen once. The material sequenced was PBMCs or T cells enriched from blood (not recorded which). Receptor source: a woman in her 30s with acute COVID-19.

The count of this clone is one. The chain has TRBV12-3 or TRBV12-4 and TRBJ2-6; D gene uncertain. Between the trimmed V and J ends, which lost 11 bases and 0 bases, there was a span of 8 bases. The CDR3 extends over 13 amino acids. CDR3 amino acids: CAGASSGANVLTF. CDR3 bases: TGTGCCGGTGCTAGCTCTGGGGCCAACGTCCTGACTTTC.

J is TRBJ2-3 and V is TRBV7-9; 8 nucleotides match TRBD2. CDR3 size: 18 residues. CDR1 SEHNR and CDR2 FQNEAQ come from the germline V gene (reference sequence). Trimming removed 4 bases from V and 2 bases from J; junction bases left unmatched: 14. The CDR3 protein is CASSSIETSAGSTDTQYF. CDR3 nucleotides: TGTGCCAGCAGCTCGATCGAGACTAGCGCCGGATCCACAGATACGCAGTATTTT.

The gene calls are TRBV5-1 and TRBJ2-5, with D maybe TRBD2 (6 bases). V was cut by 2 bases and J by 2 bases, with 13 bases left in between. The CDR3 loop spans 15 amino acids. Germline CDR1 reads SGHRS; CDR2 reads YFSETQ. The CDR3 DNA reads TGCGCCAGCAGCTTAACCGGGAGTCGACAAGAGACCCAGTACTTC. This sequence encodes CASSLTGSRQETQYF. Filled out from reference TRBV5-1 and TRBJ2-5, the complete variable domain reads KAGVTQTPRYLIKTRGQQVTLSCSPISGHRSVSWYQQTPGQGLQFLFEYFSETQRNKGNFPGRFSGRQFSNSRSEMNVSTLELGDSALYLCASSLTGSRQETQYFGPGTRLLVL.

The CDR3 here is CASSPDNNEQFF. CDR3 DNA: TGTGCCAGTAGTCCGGACAACAATGAGCAGTTCTTC. The rearrangement uses TRBV19 and TRBJ2-1; D is perhaps TRBD1 (5 bases). The CDR3 length is 12 residues. Germline V gene data show CDR1 as LNHDA and CDR2 as SQIVND (reference sequence). The V end was cut by 5 bases, the J end by 5 bases, with 7 bases between.

The chain employs TRBV11-2 and TRBJ2-1; 9 bases map to TRBD2. The germline V gene encodes CDR1 SGHAT and CDR2 FQNNGV. V lost 1 base to trimming and J lost 0 bases; unmatched junction nucleotides: 10. This CDR3 comprises 19 residues. This CDR3 is CASSLGIHSGGLSYNEQFF. The CDR3 DNA reads as TGTGCCAGCAGCTTAGGGATCCATAGCGGGGGCCTCTCCTACAATGAGCAGTTCTTC.

The V gene is TRBV11-2, the J gene TRBJ1-4; D is undetermined. Germline CDR1 reads SGHAT; CDR2 reads FQNNGV. V gave up 3 bases and J gave up 10 bases, with 12 bases separating them. The CDR3 length is 13 residues. CDR3 DNA sequence: TGTGCCAGCAGCTTGGACTTTAGAGGAAAACTGTTTTTT. Translation gives CASSLDFRGKLFF.

The V call is TRBV27, the J call TRBJ1-5, with D perhaps matching TRBD1 (5 bases). CDR1 MNHEY and CDR2 SMNVEV come from the germline V gene (reference sequence). CDR3 length: 14 amino acids. Trimming shortened V by 4 bases and J by 0 bases, and 7 bases separated the two germline ends. CDR3 nucleotides: TGTGCCAGCAGTTACGGGGGTAGCAATCAGCCCCAGCATTTT. Protein sequence: CASSYGGSNQPQHF.

The chain has TRBV12-3 or TRBV12-4 and TRBJ2-3, with D possibly being TRBD1 (5 bases). Trimming left V 6 bases short and J 4 bases short, with 8 bases between. The CDR3 spans 12 residues. CDR3 in DNA: TGTGCCAGCAGCCAGGGCCCAGATACGCAGTATTTT. Its protein product is CASSQGPDTQYF.

The gene calls are TRBV4-1 and TRBJ1-6; 11 bases are a match to TRBD1. The CDR3 is 16 amino acids. Germline CDR1 and CDR2: MGHRA and YSYEKL. The J segment lost 9 bases and the V segment lost 0 bases, leaving 4 bases of the junction unmatched. The CDR3, as DNA: TGCGCCAGCAGCCAAGAAGGGGACAGGGGGGCTTCACCCCTCCACTTT. Translated: CASSQEGDRGASPLHF.

This chain uses TRBV5-1 with TRBJ2-2, with D possibly being TRBD2 (5 bases). CDR3 length: 17 residues. The germline CDR1 and CDR2 sequences are SGHRS and YFSETQ. Trimming pared 0 bases from V and 7 bases from J, leaving 19 bases between. For the CDR3, the DNA is TGCGCCAGCAGCTTGGAAGGCTTGAGCACCGCGGGCGGGGAGCTGTTTTTT. It specifies CASSLEGLSTAGGELFF.

The J gene is TRBJ1-2, the V gene TRBV4-1; D may be TRBD1 (5 bases). The ends were cut back, 3 bases at V and 5 bases at J, with 10 bases in the middle. CDR1 MGHRA and CDR2 YSYEKL come from the germline V gene. The CDR3 covers 13 residues. The CDR3 DNA is TGCGCCAGCAGCCAGACGGGGGGATATGGCTACACCTTC. Its translation: CASSQTGGYGYTF.

Comment on this clone: The same CDR3 is also encoded by other DNA sequences in this sample. The chain uses TRBV12-3 or TRBV12-4 and TRBJ2-1, with 7 bases lining up with TRBD2. J lost 7 bases, V lost 4 bases, and 1 base had no gene match. This CDR3 contains 12 residues. The CDR3 sequence is CASSWGGNEQFF. The CDR3 DNA is TGTGCCAGCAGTTGGGGGGGAAATGAGCAGTTCTTC.

The rearrangement joins TRBV5-4 to TRBJ1-2; D might be TRBD1 (5 bases). V was cut by 5 bases and J by 4 bases, with 15 bases left in between. This CDR3 contains 14 residues. Germline V gene sequence: CDR1 SGHNT, CDR2 YYREEE (reference sequence). The CDR3 coding sequence is TGTGCCAGCAGAACCGGGACTGAGGTCTATGGCTACACCTTC. As protein: CASRTGTEVYGYTF. Looking up the rest from reference TRBV5-4 and TRBJ1-2 gives the full variable domain: ETGVTQSPTHLIKTRGQQVTLRCSSQSGHNTVSWYQQALGQGPQFIFQYYREEENGRGNFPPRFSGLQFPNYSSELNVNALELDDSALYLCASRTGTEVYGYTFGSGTRLTVV.

The chain joins TRBV27 to TRBJ2-3; 9 bases are a match to TRBD2. The J segment lost 3 bases and the V segment lost 3 bases, leaving 7 bases of the junction unmatched. CDR3 size: 16 residues. From germline, CDR1 is MNHEY and CDR2 SMNVEV (reference sequence). Written as DNA, the CDR3 is TGTGCCAGCAGTTTTGGCGGGGGGGCTGGAACAGATACGCAGTATTTT. It encodes CASSFGGGAGTDTQYF.

This chain uses TRBV5-1 with TRBJ2-1; D call uncertain. V was shortened by 0 bases and J by 7 bases, with 8 bases between the two germline ends. CDR1 SGHRS and CDR2 YFSETQ come from the germline V gene. The CDR3 is 13 residues long. In nucleotides, the CDR3 is TGCGCCAGCAGCTTGGTAGGCGGTAATGAGCAGTTCTTC. Amino acids: CASSLVGGNEQFF.

The rearrangement joins TRBV7-9 to TRBJ2-7; TRBD1 agrees at 10 bases. The ends lost 4 bases at V and 6 bases at J; junction bases unmatched: 6. Germline lookup yields CDR1 SEHNR and CDR2 FQNEAQ (reference sequence). The CDR3 runs 14 residues. CDR3 nucleotide sequence: TGTGCCAGCAGCTGGACAGGGGGGATCCCCGAGCAGTACTTC. Translation gives CASSWTGGIPEQYF.

DNA of the CDR3: TGCAGCGTTGAAGATCAGACGCTAGCGGGGGGGCCGGAAAACATTCAGTACTTC. Its protein is CSVEDQTLAGGPENIQYF. This rearrangement joins TRBV29-1 to TRBJ2-4, with 12 bases fitting TRBD2. The germline gives CDR1 SQVTM, CDR2 ANQGSEA. This CDR3 has 18 amino acids. Trimming cost V 0 bases and J 5 bases; bases outside gene matches: 11.

The J gene is TRBJ1-1, the V gene TRBV6-5; possible D gene TRBD1, 6 bases. Per germline, CDR1 MNHEY and CDR2 SVGAGI. This CDR3 has 14 residues. Trimming took off 6 bases at V and 1 base at J, with 12 bases between the two ends. The CDR3 is CASSLQGRNTEAFF. DNA for the CDR3: TGTGCCAGCAGCCTACAGGGAAGGAACACTGAAGCTTTCTTT.

For the CDR3, the DNA is TGCAGTGGCTTTATTACAGGGAAGTACACCTTC. Protein: CSGFITGKYTF. The genes are TRBV20-1 and TRBJ1-2, with D perhaps TRBD1 (6 bases). The V gene lost 7 bases and the J gene lost 11 bases, with 17 bases spanning the gap. Germline values: CDR1 DFQATT, CDR2 SNEGSKA (reference sequence). The CDR3 sequence is 11 residues long.

There are a few counts of this clone. The chain links TRBV7-2 to TRBJ2-3; 10 nucleotides align to TRBD2. The germline CDR1 and CDR2 sequences are SGHTA and FQGNSA. The CDR3 runs 15 residues. V shed 6 bases and J 6 bases; nucleotides not matched to a gene: 9. CDR3 sequence (DNA): TGTGCCAGCAGTCCTAGCGGGGGCCCTCGGGATACGCAGTATTTT. Its protein is CASSPSGGPRDTQYF.

The chain couples TRBV27 to TRBJ1-4; possibly TRBD1 for D (6 bases). CDR3 length: 17 residues. V was shortened by 1 base and J by 7 bases, with 19 bases between the two germline ends. Germline V lookup: CDR1 MNHEY, CDR2 SMNVEV (reference sequence). In DNA form, the CDR3 reads TGTGCCAGCAGTTTATTACGGACTGGGGGGGCTAGTGAAAAACTGTTTTTT. Amino acid sequence: CASSLLRTGGASEKLFF.

This chain uses TRBV27 with TRBJ1-2, with a weak D call TRBD1 (6 bases). The ends were cut back, 1 base at V and 4 bases at J, with 13 bases in the middle. Germline loops: CDR1 MNHEY, CDR2 SMNVEV (reference sequence). The CDR3 is 15 residues long. CDR3 protein: CASSLLGGQRYGYTF. The CDR3 DNA follows: TGTGCCAGCAGTTTATTGGGGGGGCAGCGCTATGGCTACACCTTC.

This chain's CDR3 is CASCPPGTSKGRVSGNTIYF. Written as DNA, the CDR3 is TGCGCCAGCTGCCCCCCCGGGACATCGAAGGGGAGGGTCTCTGGAAACACCATATATTTT. J is TRBJ1-3 and V is TRBV10-1, with a weak D call TRBD1 (6 bases). The germline V gene has CDR1 WNHNN and CDR2 SYGVQD (reference sequence). The CDR3 totals 20 residues. V lost 8 bases and J 0 bases, leaving 29 bases between the germline ends.

The J gene is TRBJ1-4, the V gene TRBV30; D remains ambiguous. The V gene's germline CDR1 is GTSNPN and CDR2 SVGIG (reference sequence). This CDR3 comprises 16 residues. With 4 bases removed from V and 0 bases from J, the gap between germline ends came to 15 bases. The chain's CDR3 is CAWKSQARATNEKLFF. In DNA, the CDR3 is TGTGCCTGGAAATCCCAGGCACGAGCAACTAATGAAAAACTGTTTTTT.

J is TRBJ1-4 and V is TRBV18, with TRBD1 identical over 7 bases. The germline gives CDR1 KGHSH, CDR2 LQKENI. Germline trimming cut 3 bases from V and 8 bases from J; bases unmatched to any gene: 3. CDR3 length equals 13 residues. CDR3 residues: CASSPSQGEKLFF. As DNA, the CDR3 is TGTGCCAGCTCACCCTCACAGGGGGAAAAACTGTTTTTT.

The chain employs TRBV27 and TRBJ2-3, with TRBD2 matching over 10 bases. The CDR3 loop spans 17 amino acids. Germline loops: CDR1 MNHEY, CDR2 SMNVEV (reference sequence). With 7 bases clipped from V and 4 bases from J, the junction kept 14 bases outside the gene matches. In DNA, the CDR3 is TGTGCCAGCACTGCTATGGGAAGCGGGGGGGGTTCAGATACGCAGTATTTT. Residues: CASTAMGSGGGSDTQYF.

V gene TRBV9 combines with J gene TRBJ2-1; 10 nucleotides line up with TRBD2. CDR3 length: 16 amino acids. Losses at the gene ends were 3 bases for V and 9 bases for J; bases not matched to a gene: 12. Per the germline V gene, CDR1 is SGDLS and CDR2 is YYNGEE. CDR3 region: CASSEGSGGAIGEQFF. CDR3 coding DNA: TGTGCCAGCAGCGAGGGGAGCGGGGGGGCCATCGGTGAGCAGTTCTTC.

The V and J genes are TRBV7-2 and TRBJ1-2; a possible D gene is TRBD1 (5 bases). Germline V gene sequence: CDR1 SGHTA, CDR2 FQGNSA. CDR3 length equals 14 residues. V lost 2 bases to trimming and J lost 4 bases, with 11 bases between them. CDR3 in amino acids: CASSLQGPSYGYTF. As DNA, the CDR3 is TGTGCCAGCAGCTTACAGGGCCCCTCCTATGGCTACACCTTC.

This chain links TRBV5-4 with TRBJ2-7, with TRBD1 matching 8 bases. This CDR3 comprises 14 residues. J lost 2 bases, V lost 4 bases, and 5 bases had no gene match. Germline CDR1 is SGHNT and CDR2 is YYREEE (reference sequence). The CDR3 DNA follows: TGTGCCAGCAGCGGGGGACAGGCCCCCTACGAGCAGTACTTC. Protein sequence: CASSGGQAPYEQYF.

Concerning this clone itself: A read error may explain this, as a much larger clone is one base away. This sequence joins TRBV7-6 and TRBJ1-1; a possible D gene is TRBD1 (6 bases). This CDR3 spans 14 amino acids. Germline V lookup: CDR1 SGHVS, CDR2 FNYEAQ. Trimming took 1 base from V and 1 from J, leaving 7 bases between them. The CDR3 loop reads CASSLVRGNTEAFF. DNA of the CDR3: TGTGCCAGCAGCTTAGTCAGGGGGAACACTGAAGCTTTCTTT.

This clone was counted a single time. V usage is TRBV6-5 and J usage is TRBJ2-3; D gene unclear. This CDR3 contains 14 residues. V was clipped by 2 bases and J by 3 bases, with 9 bases between them. Germline CDR1 MNHEY, CDR2 SVGAGI. CDR3 nucleotide sequence: TGTGCCAGCAGTTACGGTCAGATAACAGATACGCAGTATTTT. Residues: CASSYGQITDTQYF.